These T cell receptor beta chains were read from a single sample in a study of T cell responses to AZD1222 COVID-19 vaccine. TCRdb's copy holds only in-frame clones and misses some; the assay was immunoSEQ multiplex PCR. The repertoire consists of about 160,000 clones, with roughly 94% occurring once and the leading ten covering around 1%. Sequenced here: peripheral blood, sampled 28 days after the second AZD1222 dose. The source is an adult who received the AZD1222 COVID-19 vaccine. Each CDR3 is given without its conserved first and last residue. A D gene is named only where the DNA matches it firmly.

cdr3_length | j_call | d_call | v_call | cdr3_aa
13 | TRBJ2-6 | NA | TRBV25-1 | ASSEHNDGANVLT
13 | TRBJ2-7 | TRBD1 | TRBV7-2 | ASSPKTGGIYEQY
14 | TRBJ2-7 | NA | TRBV6-1 | ASSEPRGFSSYEQY
16 | TRBJ2-6 | NA | TRBV19 | ASSTVGQAFSGANVLT
12 | TRBJ2-7 | TRBD1 | TRBV6-5 | ASRQGVVGYEQY
12 | TRBJ1-1 | NA | TRBV25-1 | ASSEYGTLAEAF
14 | TRBJ2-6 | NA | TRBV10-3 | AISAGSNSGANVLT
17 | TRBJ2-7 | NA | TRBV21-1 | ASSKGRNQVQSGLYEQY
12 | TRBJ1-5 | TRBD1 | TRBV28 | ASSPGQGNQPQH
11 | TRBJ1-5 | NA | TRBV7-2 | ASSLRNNQPQH
9 | TRBJ2-5 | NA | TRBV30 | AWSAQVTQY
12 | TRBJ1-1 | TRBD1 | TRBV29-1 | SIDRGRVNTEAF
12 | TRBJ1-1 | NA | TRBV5-6 | ASSLSSEDTEAF
11 | TRBJ1-2 | NA | TRBV6-6 | ASRSGTVYGYT
12 | TRBJ1-2 | TRBD1 | TRBV20-1 | SASTGTGTYGYT
12 | TRBJ2-7 | NA | TRBV5-1 | ASSLDTRDYEQY
13 | TRBJ2-5 | TRBD2 | TRBV3-1/TRBV3-2 | ASSLTTSGQETQY
14 | TRBJ2-3 | TRBD2 | TRBV5-1 | ASSSGLAGVTDTQY
13 | TRBJ2-2 | TRBD1 | TRBV18 | ASSPRQGDTGELF
12 | TRBJ1-4 | NA | TRBV7-9 | ASSFGGGLEKLF
17 | TRBJ1-6 | NA | TRBV27 | ASSLWGQRYSSYNSPLH
13 | TRBJ1-1 | NA | TRBV25-1 | ASSESGRPNTEAF
14 | TRBJ2-3 | TRBD2 | TRBV27 | ASSLWGGGTTDTQY
16 | TRBJ1-6 | NA | TRBV4-2 | ASSQDRGVSSYNSPLH
12 | TRBJ1-2 | TRBD1 | TRBV2 | ASRGTGGNYGYT
11 | TRBJ2-7 | NA | TRBV7-3 | ASSLLVPGEQY
11 | TRBJ1-2 | NA | TRBV7-2 | ASSSVPNDGYT
11 | TRBJ2-5 | NA | TRBV9 | ASSSGLGETQY
13 | TRBJ2-3 | TRBD2 | TRBV30 | AWSVLAGNTDTQY
11 | TRBJ1-6 | NA | TRBV11-3 | ASSPGGRSPLH
13 | TRBJ2-2 | NA | TRBV7-2 | ASSLERRYTGELF
13 | TRBJ2-3 | TRBD2 | TRBV5-4 | ASSLLGGNTDTQY
13 | TRBJ2-2 | NA | TRBV5-5 | ASSSWDPSTGELF
14 | TRBJ2-1 | TRBD2 | TRBV9 | ASSTSSSGGLNEQF
11 | TRBJ1-5 | NA | TRBV6-6 | ASSFGTFLPQH
15 | TRBJ2-5 | TRBD1 | TRBV7-9 | ASRSPGQGARGETQY
13 | TRBJ1-2 | NA | TRBV4-1 | ASSQGRDSWRGYT
14 | TRBJ2-7 | NA | TRBV15 | ATSRDEWGSPYEQY
11 | TRBJ2-1 | NA | TRBV7-2 | ASSFIPIREQF
11 | TRBJ2-7 | NA | TRBV5-4 | ASSLPGSPEQY
11 | TRBJ1-1 | NA | TRBV7-2 | ASSVGQGFEAF
11 | TRBJ2-5 | NA | TRBV5-1 | ASSLGGLETQY
10 | TRBJ2-7 | NA | TRBV10-2 | ASKDASYEQY
12 | TRBJ1-2 | NA | TRBV7-9 | ASSSGTGNYGYT
13 | TRBJ1-3 | NA | TRBV10-2 | ASSESREIGNTIY
13 | TRBJ2-5 | NA | TRBV15 | ATSRDKGSQETQY
11 | TRBJ1-1 | NA | TRBV2 | ASAKGQNTEAF
9 | TRBJ1-1 | NA | TRBV18 | ASSQRSEAF
11 | TRBJ2-7 | TRBD1 | TRBV18 | ASSSRDRDEQY